This is a list of T cell receptor beta chains from one sample in a study of blood T cell repertoires in COVID-19. Sequenced by immunoSEQ multiplex PCR; TCRdb stores in-frame clones only, minus some. Here the sample spans a few hundred thousand clones, more than 75% being singletons. The sequenced material came from peripheral blood. These receptors all stem from a woman between 70 and 85 years old with COVID-19, enrolled during active disease. CDR3s leave out the opening cysteine and the closing phenylalanine or tryptophan.

V: TRBV29-1
J: TRBJ1-1
CDR3: SVGDRGMNTEAF

V: TRBV2
J: TRBJ1-3
CDR3: ASDVGKAGGVNTIY

V: TRBV4-3
J: TRBJ1-1
CDR3: ASSQRGSNTEAF

V: TRBV28
J: TRBJ1-2
CDR3: ASSRTALSGYT

V: TRBV5-1
J: TRBJ2-6
CDR3: ASSLGAGSRSGANVLT

V: TRBV14
J: TRBJ2-2
CDR3: ASSTIGGSGELF

V: TRBV7-8
J: TRBJ1-3
CDR3: ASSSYERTGNTIY

V: TRBV5-6
J: TRBJ1-1
CDR3: ASGFYGQANTEAF

V: TRBV7-9
J: TRBJ1-4
CDR3: ASSNRPHSLDGGTEKLF

V: TRBV6-2/TRBV6-3
J: TRBJ1-3
CDR3: ASSYSPQERQTSGNTIY

V: TRBV24-1
J: TRBJ1-5
CDR3: ATSDGTGLRNQPQH

V: TRBV14
J: TRBJ1-6
CDR3: ASSQGFTLH

V: TRBV24-1
J: TRBJ2-6
CDR3: ATSDSLAGGPESGANVLT

V: TRBV24-1
J: TRBJ1-1
CDR3: ATSDQVRRNTEAF

V: TRBV3-1/TRBV3-2
J: TRBJ1-1
CDR3: ASSRREGGTEAF

V: TRBV5-4
J: TRBJ2-3
CDR3: ASSLPPKAGASDTQY

V: TRBV14
J: TRBJ1-5
CDR3: ASMGSQPQH

V: TRBV3-1/TRBV3-2
J: TRBJ2-7
CDR3: ASSPQLGLADYEQY

V: TRBV2
J: TRBJ1-6
CDR3: ASSIRDSNSPLH

V: TRBV30
J: TRBJ2-5
CDR3: AWSPGTGQETQY

V: TRBV27
J: TRBJ2-5
CDR3: ASSLTRQGGFGETQY

V: TRBV19
J: TRBJ2-7
CDR3: ASRGGLAGGKNEQY

V: TRBV19
J: TRBJ2-5
CDR3: ASSIRGGQGTETQY